The entry below gives a single T cell receptor beta chain sequence along with its context. This specimen comes from a study of control samples from healthy donors and cancer patients. The data were produced by immunoSEQ multiplex PCR, yet TCRdb's version contains in-frame clones alone and is incomplete. The sample records 70,000 to 80,000 clones, around 90% being singletons. This CDR3 spans 14 amino acids. V shed 6 bases, J shed 4 bases, and the junction held 9 bases outside the gene matches. Germline V gives CDR1 ENHRY, CDR2 SYGVKD. This TCR came from a woman aged 55-69 years with head and neck cancer. The sample comprised PBMCs. This chain connects TRBV10-3 to TRBJ2-7, with TRBD1 identical over 7 bases. The CDR3 loop reads CAIRADRVWYEQYF. The DNA of the CDR3 is TGTGCCATCAGAGCCGACAGGGTATGGTACGAGCAGTACTTC.